This is a list of T cell receptor beta chains from one sample in a study of OX40 agonist ivuxolimab in advanced cancers. TCRdb's copy holds only in-frame clones and misses some; the assay was immunoSEQ multiplex PCR. The sample gives some 62,000 clones, 70% to 90% of which show up once; roughly 3.5% is in the top ten. Sample: CD4+ or CD8+ T cells sorted from blood, taken in a trial of the OX40 agonist ivuxolimab. Receptor source: an adult with an advanced solid tumor such as melanoma, head and neck, liver or kidney cancer. Each CDR3 is given with its conserved first and last residue. Fields, in order: J gene, V gene, D gene, clone size, CDR3 DNA, CDR3 protein. The D gene is left open where the match is weak. Some rows mark clone size as missing; the rest say once, few, many or name a class of expanded clone.

TRBJ2-1	TRBV27	-	-	TGTGCCAGCAGTTTATTGAGGGGAATAGATTTCAATGAGCAGTTCTTC	CASSLLRGIDFNEQFF
TRBJ1-4	TRBV6-1	-	-	TGTGCCAGCGAGCTCGGGGGGCAGCAGGAAAAACTGTTTTTT	CASELGGQQEKLFF
TRBJ1-2	TRBV7-2	-	once	TGTGCCAGCAGCTTAGAGGTTCGTCTGGATGGCTACACCTTC	CASSLEVRLDGYTF
TRBJ2-3	TRBV19	-	-	TGTGCCAGTAGTGCCGGGACTTCGAGCACAGATACGCAGTATTTT	CASSAGTSSTDTQYF
TRBJ2-4	TRBV5-6	TRBD2	-	TGTGCCAGCAGCCGTTTGGCAGGGAGGGTTGGGAACATTCAGTACTTC	CASSRLAGRVGNIQYF
TRBJ2-1	TRBV19	TRBD2	-	TGTGCCAGTAGCCGACTAGCGGGAGCCTCTAGGGTGTACAATGAGCAGTTCTTC	CASSRLAGASRVYNEQFF
TRBJ1-2	TRBV7-9	TRBD1	-	TGTGCCAGCAGCTTAGTTGGTCAGGGGGTGAACACCTTC	CASSLVGQGVNTF
TRBJ2-1	TRBV11-3	-	-	TGTGCCAGCAGTTCAGGGTCCCTGCAGTTCTTC	CASSSGSLQFF
TRBJ2-3	TRBV7-8	-	-	TGTGCCAGCAGCTTAAGGGACGGAAGACCAGATACGCAGTATTTT	CASSLRDGRPDTQYF
TRBJ2-7	TRBV28	-	once	TGTGCCAGCAGTTTACCCTTCCGCCGCGAGCAGTACTTC	CASSLPFRREQYF
TRBJ2-7	TRBV21-1	-	-	TGTGCCAGCAGCAAAGTGAGTAGCGGGAGGGATAACGAGCAGTACTTC	CASSKVSSGRDNEQYF
TRBJ2-3	TRBV19	TRBD1	-	TGTGCCAGTAGTCCGGGACAGGGGATAGATACGCAGTATTTT	CASSPGQGIDTQYF
TRBJ2-3	TRBV7-3	-	-	TGTGCCAGCAGCCTAAATTACAGACAGGGAGGGAAAACAGATACGCAGTATTTT	CASSLNYRQGGKTDTQYF
TRBJ1-5	TRBV10-3	-	-	TGTGCCATCAGTGAGGACAGGCGGGATAGCAATCAGCCCCAGCATTTT	CAISEDRRDSNQPQHF
TRBJ2-7	TRBV2	TRBD2	-	TGTGCCAGCAGGTGGGGGGTAGCGGGCGAGCAGTACTTC	CASRWGVAGEQYF
TRBJ1-5	TRBV12-5	-	few	TGTGCTAGTGGCTTTCGAGGAGTCGGCAGTTTTGCTCTCAATCAGCCCCAGCATTTT	CASGFRGVGSFALNQPQHF
TRBJ2-5	TRBV4-2	TRBD2	-	TGTGCCAGCAGCCAAGATGGGGCGGGAGGGGTAGTCCAGTACTTC	CASSQDGAGGVVQYF
TRBJ2-7	TRBV11-2	TRBD1	-	TGTGCCAGCAGTCGGACAGGGGGCTTGTACGAGCAGTACTTC	CASSRTGGLYEQYF
TRBJ2-3	TRBV4-2	-	-	TGTGCCAGCAGCCAGACGAGAAGAGAAACAGATACGCAGTATTTT	CASSQTRRETDTQYF
TRBJ2-7	TRBV28	TRBD1	-	TGTGCCAGCATCGGACAGGACTCCTACGAGCAGTACTTC	CASIGQDSYEQYF
TRBJ2-5	TRBV7-9	-	-	TGTGCCAGCAGCTTGGGGGACACTCGTTTCGGAGAGACCCAGTACTTC	CASSLGDTRFGETQYF
TRBJ1-1	TRBV7-6	-	few	TGTGCCAGCAGCTTAGGGGGGGGTGAAGCTTTCTTT	CASSLGGGEAFF
TRBJ2-7	TRBV19	-	-	TGTGCCAGTAGTATGACGGCCGGCTCCTACGAGCAGTACTTC	CASSMTAGSYEQYF